This T cell receptor (beta chain) is from a study of breast tumors, draining lymph nodes, adjacent tissues. Whole-study findings and limits: Compared with lymph nodes, tumors were less diverse; compared with nontumor tissue, more. Most tumor T cells seemingly derive from lymph node, then expand in tumor.

In TCRdb, the multiplex PCR reads were re-called with MiXCR into one record per CDR3 protein. The profile shows approximately 130,000 distinct CDR3 sequences, around 20% of them singletons. This clonotype was observed at least ten times. As yet, its antigen is unknown. Axillary draining lymph nodes of breast cancer patients supplied the node samples. V shed 3 bases and J 6 bases; nucleotides not matched to a gene: 7. This CDR3 contains 15 residues. The sequence came from a female donor with breast cancer. Some clones in this sample may be carry-over from other donors' samples. What was sequenced was axillary lymph node tissue. The genes are TRBV12-3 or TRBV12-4 and TRBJ2-7, with 11 positions matching TRBD2. The CDR3 bases are TGTGCCAGCAGTTTTGTAGCGGGAGGGTTCGGCGAGCAGTACTTC. This encodes CASSFVAGGFGEQYF.